The 18 T cell receptor beta chains listed next were all sequenced from one sample in a study of cytomegalovirus exposure and HLA in healthy donors. The PCR was carried out with 60 Vbeta primers and 13 Jbeta primers. Sequencing was performed with immunoSEQ multiplex PCR; in TCRdb, only in-frame clones are kept and a portion is missing. The sample contains under 200,000 clones, 82% of which appear only once. Sequenced material: PBMCs. The receptor source for this set is a girl aged 5-17 years in good health and CMV-seropositive.

V usage is TRBV10-3 and J usage is TRBJ2-7, with TRBD1 matching 9 bases. With V trimmed by 0 bases and J by 3 bases, 0 bases remained unmatched. CDR1 is ENHRY and CDR2 is SYGVKD in the germline V gene. This CDR3 comprises 14 residues. DNA for the CDR3: TGTGCCATCAGTGAGTCGGACAGGGGCTACGAGCAGTACTTC. It codes for CAISESDRGYEQYF.

V is TRBV7-9 and J is TRBJ1-2; the match to TRBD1 covers 8 bases. The CDR3 sequence is 14 residues long. Losses at the gene ends were 0 bases for V and 6 bases for J; bases not matched to a gene: 3. Germline assignment: CDR1 SEHNR and CDR2 FQNEAQ (reference sequence). The CDR3 protein is CASSLAWGQDGYTF. CDR3 in DNA: TGTGCCAGCAGCTTAGCGTGGGGACAGGATGGCTACACCTTC.

This chain joins TRBV5-6 and TRBJ1-1; the match to TRBD1 covers 7 bases. The CDR3 is 12 residues long. The V gene's germline CDR1 is SGHDT and CDR2 YYEEEE. J was trimmed by 11 bases and V by 5 bases; bases with no gene match: 9. CDR3 coding DNA: TGTGCCAGCAGACTTCAGGGGGAAGGGGCTTTCTTT. Protein product: CASRLQGEGAFF.

The chain carries TRBV7-3 and TRBJ2-1; 13 bases agree with TRBD2. Germline CDR1 reads SGHTA; CDR2 reads FQGTGA. V lost 5 bases to trimming and J lost 3 bases; unmatched junction nucleotides: 4. This CDR3 is 16 amino acids long. The CDR3: CASSPRLAGGYNEQFF. In DNA, the CDR3 is TGTGCCAGCAGCCCCCGACTAGCGGGGGGCTACAATGAGCAGTTCTTC.

The V gene is TRBV7-9, the J gene TRBJ1-1; D is perhaps TRBD1 (6 bases). Trimming took off 7 bases at V and 4 bases at J, with 16 bases between the two ends. The CDR3 has 14 amino acids. Looked up from germline, CDR1 is SEHNR and CDR2 is FQNEAQ (reference sequence). The CDR3 DNA sequence: TGTGCCAGCAAGACCACAGGGTCTACCACTGAAGCTTTCTTT. It translates to CASKTTGSTTEAFF.

This chain connects TRBV9 to TRBJ2-5; 10 positions agree with TRBD2. The V segment lost 0 bases and the J segment 5 bases; nucleotides outside the gene matches: 4. Germline loops: CDR1 SGDLS, CDR2 YYNGEE. The CDR3 totals 15 residues. The CDR3 loop reads CASSVVSGGTETQYF. The CDR3 region has the DNA TGTGCCAGCAGCGTAGTTAGCGGGGGGACGGAGACCCAGTACTTC.

The V and J genes are TRBV5-4 and TRBJ2-2; 9 bases are shared with TRBD1. V gave up 3 bases and J gave up 6 bases; unmatched junction bases: 3. The CDR3 has 14 amino acids. Per germline, CDR1 SGHNT and CDR2 YYREEE (reference sequence). This CDR3 reads CASSYRQGAGELFF. CDR3 nucleotide sequence: TGTGCCAGCAGCTACCGACAGGGGGCCGGGGAGCTGTTTTTT.

The J gene is TRBJ1-3, the V gene TRBV2, with a weak D call TRBD1 (5 bases). Deletions cut 0 bases from V and 0 bases from J, with 6 bases between. Germline loops: CDR1 SNHLY, CDR2 FYNNEI. The CDR3 is made up of 15 amino acids. The CDR3 DNA is TGTGCCAGCAGTGAAGCCAGGGTCTCTGGAAACACCATATATTTT. This codes for CASSEARVSGNTIYF. The full variable domain, completed using reference TRBV2 and TRBJ1-3, is EPEVTQTPSHQVTQMGQEVILRCVPISNHLYFYWYRQILGQKVEFLVSFYNNEISEKSEIFDDQFSVERPDGSNFTLKIRSTKLEDSAMYFCASSEARVSGNTIYFGEGSWLTVV.

V gene TRBV19 combines with J gene TRBJ1-3; the D gene is possibly TRBD1 (5 bases). Trimming removed 3 bases at V and 0 bases at J, with 15 bases between. CDR3 length: 17 amino acids. From germline, CDR1 is LNHDA and CDR2 SQIVND (reference sequence). DNA for the CDR3: TGTGCCAGTAGTATCCGAACAGGAGTCTCCTCTGGAAACACCATATATTTT. Its protein product is CASSIRTGVSSGNTIYF.

This rearrangement joins TRBV7-9 to TRBJ2-5; D is perhaps TRBD2 (6 bases). CDR1 is SEHNR and CDR2 is FQNEAQ in the germline V gene (reference sequence). V shed 5 bases and J shed 9 bases, with 22 bases lying between them. This CDR3 contains 15 residues. CDR3 sequence: CASSTSPWRSGAQYF. The CDR3 DNA is TGTGCCAGCAGCACTTCGCCGTGGCGGTCGGGGGCCCAGTACTTC. Variable domain in full (rest from reference TRBV7-9 and TRBJ2-5): DTGVSQNPRHKITKRGQNVTFRCDPISEHNRLYWYRQTLGQGPEFLTYFQNEAQLEKSRLLSDRFSAERPKGSFSTLEIQRTEQGDSAMYLCASSTSPWRSGAQYFGPGTRLLVL.

This clone was found a few times. The chain couples TRBV19 to TRBJ2-7; perhaps TRBD1 as D (6 bases). The CDR3 loop spans 13 amino acids. Germline V gene sequence: CDR1 LNHDA, CDR2 SQIVND (reference sequence). V gave up 6 bases and J gave up 5 bases, with 14 bases separating them. CDR3 protein: CASRPQGSDEQYF. The CDR3 nucleotides read TGTGCCAGTAGACCCCAGGGGTCCGACGAGCAGTACTTC.

The chain is built from TRBV11-2 and TRBJ2-7; TRBD1 matches at 8 bases. The CDR3 covers 14 residues. Germline V gives CDR1 SGHAT, CDR2 FQNNGV. With V trimmed by 3 bases and J by 0 bases, 1 base remained unmatched. CDR3 sequence reads: CASSFGQGSYEQYF. The CDR3 DNA follows: TGTGCCAGCAGCTTCGGACAGGGCTCCTACGAGCAGTACTTC.

This sequence joins TRBV7-3 and TRBJ2-1, with TRBD2 matching over 8 bases. This CDR3 has 15 amino acids. The junction had 5 bases not matched to a gene; V was cut back by 5 bases and J by 2 bases. Germline CDR1 is SGHTA and CDR2 is FQGTGA. CDR3 region: CASSLPTSAYNEQFF. The CDR3 DNA follows: TGTGCCAGCAGCCTGCCGACTAGCGCCTACAATGAGCAGTTCTTC.

This chain joins TRBV14 and TRBJ1-1, with D maybe TRBD1 (6 bases). The CDR3 loop spans 19 amino acids. V was pared by 4 bases and J by 0 bases, with 24 bases between. CDR1 is SGHDN and CDR2 is FVKESK in the germline V gene. The CDR3, as DNA: TGTGCCAGCAGCCCGTCCTTGTGGGGCAGCCAGGGGATGAACACTGAAGCTTTCTTT. It is translated as CASSPSLWGSQGMNTEAFF.

This clone was counted once. This chain connects TRBV28 to TRBJ1-5; D ambiguous. The germline V gene encodes CDR1 MDHEN and CDR2 SYDVKM. Between the trimmed V and J ends, which lost 6 bases and 1 base, there was a span of 13 bases. The CDR3 runs to 15 residues. DNA for the CDR3: TGTGCCAGCAGATCGGCGGGGTGGAGCAATCAGCCCCAGCATTTT. Its translation: CASRSAGWSNQPQHF.

The chain has TRBV9 and TRBJ2-7; TRBD1 matches 7 bases. This CDR3 is built from 16 residues. Looked up from germline, CDR1 is SGDLS and CDR2 is YYNGEE. With V trimmed by 0 bases and J by 5 bases, 11 bases remained unmatched. CDR3 DNA sequence: TGTGCCAGCAGCGTAGCCTCGACGACAGGGATACACGAGCAGTACTTC. Its translation is CASSVASTTGIHEQYF.

The chain couples TRBV29-1 to TRBJ2-6, with 8 bases identical to TRBD1. The length of the CDR3 is 17 residues. V dropped 7 bases and J dropped 0; count of bases not matched to a gene: 11. Germline V CDR1 and CDR2: SQVTM, ANQGSEA. The CDR3 DNA sequence: TGCAGCGGCCCCCGGGACAGGAATTTCTCTGGGGCCAACGTCCTGACTTTC. Protein sequence: CSGPRDRNFSGANVLTF.

The chain has TRBV11-3 and TRBJ2-7; D might be TRBD2 (6 bases). Germline values: CDR1 SGHNT, CDR2 YENEEA. The V gene lost 1 base and the J gene lost 2 bases, with 15 bases spanning the gap. The CDR3 extends over 16 amino acids. The CDR3 bases are TGTGCCAGCAGCTTAGGCCTGGCGGGGCAACCCTACGAGCAGTACTTC. As protein: CASSLGLAGQPYEQYF.